This record concerns one T cell receptor (beta chain) sequence. This clonotype appeared many times. Its antigen is unknown. No per-base quality is available; no much larger clone lies one base away. Cut back by 4 bases and 7 bases, the V and J ends lie 11 bases apart. Measured from the cysteine to the phenylalanine, the CDR3 is 11 residues long. The read is trimmed to its CDR3 DNA, 33 bases read in frame from base 1. CDR1 and CDR2 are drawn from the germline V gene (reference sequence): GTSNPN, SVGIG. What the time point label conveys for this sample: persistent/refractory GD, antithyroid drugs over 5 years with positive TRAb. For both TCR sequencing and RNA sequencing, RNA was extracted from PBMCs in TRIzol. The diagnosis of Graves' disease was made according to American Thyroid Association guidelines. Recruitment of patients was carried out at an endocrinology department in Xi'an, China. Each patient gave roughly 10 milliliters of peripheral blood, collected in an EDTA anticoagulant tube. Ficoll Paque Plus density gradient separation was used to isolate PBMCs, and no further T cell sorting was done. RNA quality was checked with an Agilent 2100 Bioanalyzer and agarose gel, and concentration with a NanoDrop 2000.

The data are from a study of regulatory T cells in long-lasting Graves disease (dated by TCRdb to about 2021). Turning to the overall study: Persistent Graves' disease meant more than 5 years of antithyroid drug treatment with TSH receptor autoantibodies that stayed positive. Persistent Graves' disease patients were compared with newly diagnosed Graves' disease patients by peripheral blood TCR sequencing and RNA sequencing. The study took place in China and was registered as a clinical trial. TCR sequencing covered approximately 13 persistent and about 20 newly diagnosed Graves' disease patients, 33 samples in total. On average, persistent Graves' disease patients in the clinical cohort had been on antithyroid drugs for about 9.7 years. Study-level results and caveats: Sequencing and analysis were restricted to the TCR beta chain. Preferential use of TRBV28, TRBJ1-2 and TRBJ2-5 was observed in persistent disease, whereas TRBV20-1 and TRBJ2-1 were favored in newly diagnosed disease. Compared with newly diagnosed patients, persistent Graves' disease patients had lower TCR Shannon entropy and fewer highly expanded clones, which suggests clonal expansion. Peripheral blood alone was examined, since thyroid tissue, which constituted the primary lesion, could not be accessed. The small sample size was acknowledged by the authors as a limitation that may reduce accuracy. Persistent patients shared more public clonotypes among themselves (around 2,800) than newly diagnosed patients did (approximately 970).

The library came from multiplex PCR. TCRdb shows the sequencer as Illumina HiSeq 4000. To build TCR beta libraries, CDR3 regions were amplified by Arm-PCR using iRepertoire HTBI primers. Gel purification was performed on PCR products prior to sequencing. Concerning the study's data processing: A total of fewer than 70 TRBV and more than twelve TRBJ segments were identified across samples and were used for gene usage analysis of CDR3 amino acid clonotypes. COPE and FqMerger were used to merge the filtered high-quality paired reads into contigs. BLAST was used to align contigs to IMGT TRBV, TRBD and TRBJ reference genes, and CDR3 was defined according to IMGT. Any clonotype with a frequency above 0.1% was counted as a highly expanded clone. Shannon entropy was used to measure repertoire diversity, and the Gini coefficient was used to measure V-J evenness. A clonotype found in more than one individual was treated as public. TCRdb reanalyzed the raw reads on its own, using fastp at Q25 for trimming and MiXCR for clone calling, and kept in-frame beta chains. Each CDR3 protein appears once, grouped with its most common genes and DNA. TCRdb, not the authors, supplied the V and J calls. Recorded for this sample are 300,000 to 350,000 distinct CDR3 sequences; roughly 21% of them occurred a single time. The top ten hold just under 30% of the sample.

This specimen was peripheral blood mononuclear cells (PBMCs), taken when the disease was refractory, from a patient treated with antithyroid drugs. The origin of this receptor is a female donor with Graves disease. The chain joins TRBV30 to TRBJ2-7; the D region is possibly TRBD1 or TRBD2, each matching across 5 bases. The CDR3 protein sequence reads: CAWTVGEEQYF. The sequenced DNA: TGTGCCTGGACTGTGGGGGAAGAGCAGTACTTC.